The 2 T cell receptor beta chains below all came from one sample that was sequenced in a study of Ad26.COV2.S vaccination and SARS-CoV-2 variants. Assay: immunoSEQ multiplex PCR; the TCRdb copy retains only in-frame clones and omits some. The table includes under 550,000 clones, roughly 90% detected once. Treatment: roughly 19 received Ad26.COV2.S at low or high dose, single or two shots; about 5 received placebo; per-sample allocation not given. Samples came from day 63 after the first vaccine or placebo injection. The specimen was peripheral blood, collected in a trial of Ad26.COV2.S vaccine versus placebo. These receptors all stem from a person between 18 and 59 years old who received the Ad26.COV2.S COVID-19 vaccine or a placebo.

The gene calls are TRBV18 and TRBJ2-5; 9 nucleotides align to TRBD2. The CDR3 has 15 residues. CDR1 and CDR2 from the germline V gene are KGHSH and LQKENI. J lost 0 bases, V lost 1 base, and 0 bases had no gene match. Written as DNA, the CDR3 is TGTGCCAGCTCACCACTAGCGGGGGACCAAGAGACCCAGTACTTC. Amino acids: CASSPLAGDQETQYF.

This sequence joins TRBV29-1 and TRBJ2-1; 9 bases fit TRBD1. CDR3 length: 13 amino acids. V was pared by 7 bases and J by 4 bases, with 5 bases of the junction left unmatched. CDR1 is SQVTM, CDR2 ANQGSEA, per germline. CDR3 in DNA: TGCAGCGCCCCGGGACAGGGATACAATGAGCAGTTCTTC. This gives the protein CSAPGQGYNEQFF.